A single sample is the source of the 3 T cell receptor beta chains below, sequenced in a study of blood T cell repertoires in COVID-19. Here immunoSEQ multiplex PCR was the method, and the copy in TCRdb shows in-frame clones only, minus some. The data contain approximately 170,000 clones, around four fifths of them seen just once; the ten biggest clones take up roughly 18%. Sequenced sample: peripheral blood. These TCRs come from a woman aged 70-85 years who had recovered from COVID-19.

The V and J genes are TRBV6-5 and TRBJ2-7; tentative D call: TRBD1 (6 bases). The CDR3 totals 15 residues. The V gene lost 11 bases and the J gene lost 0 bases, with 20 bases spanning the gap. Germline V lookup: CDR1 MNHEY, CDR2 SVGAGI. CDR3 sequence reads: CAGDQGQGASYEQYF. Written as DNA, the CDR3 is TGTGCCGGGGATCAGGGGCAGGGAGCCTCCTACGAGCAGTACTTC.

The chain uses TRBV19 and TRBJ1-5, with 8 bases that match TRBD1. Looked up from germline, CDR1 is LNHDA and CDR2 is SQIVND (reference sequence). V was clipped by 7 bases and J by 4 bases; unmatched bases: 9. The CDR3 contains 15 residues. This chain's CDR3 is CASTPTGAANQPQHF. CDR3 nucleotide sequence: TGTGCCAGTACCCCGACAGGGGCGGCAAATCAGCCCCAGCATTTT.

This clone was seen more than once but under ten times. This sequence joins TRBV7-8 and TRBJ1-2; D may be TRBD1 (6 bases). Germline CDR1 SGHVS, CDR2 FQNEAQ. The ends were cut back, 2 bases at V and 4 bases at J, with 11 bases in the middle. The length of the CDR3 is 14 residues. The DNA for the CDR3 is TGTGCCAGCAGCTTACGACAGGCGGGCTATGGCTACACCTTC. Amino acid sequence: CASSLRQAGYGYTF.